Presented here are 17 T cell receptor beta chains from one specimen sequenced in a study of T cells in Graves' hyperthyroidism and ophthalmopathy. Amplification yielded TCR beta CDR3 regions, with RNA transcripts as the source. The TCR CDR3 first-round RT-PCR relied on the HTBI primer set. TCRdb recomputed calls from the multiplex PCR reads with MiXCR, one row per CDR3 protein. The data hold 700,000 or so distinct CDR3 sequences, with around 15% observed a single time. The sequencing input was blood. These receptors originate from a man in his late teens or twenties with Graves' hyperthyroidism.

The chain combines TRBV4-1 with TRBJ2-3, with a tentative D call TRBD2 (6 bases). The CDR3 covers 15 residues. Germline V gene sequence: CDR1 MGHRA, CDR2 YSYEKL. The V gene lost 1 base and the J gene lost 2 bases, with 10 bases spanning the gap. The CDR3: CASSQVGRDTDTQYF. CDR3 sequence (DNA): TGCGCCAGCAGCCAAGTTGGGCGGGACACAGATACGCAGTATTTT.

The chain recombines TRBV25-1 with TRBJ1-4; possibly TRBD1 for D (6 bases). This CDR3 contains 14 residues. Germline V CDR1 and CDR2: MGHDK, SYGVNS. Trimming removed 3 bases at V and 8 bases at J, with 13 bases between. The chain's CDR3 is CASSDGGRGEKLFF. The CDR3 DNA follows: TGTGCCAGCAGTGACGGGGGGCGCGGAGAAAAACTGTTTTTT.

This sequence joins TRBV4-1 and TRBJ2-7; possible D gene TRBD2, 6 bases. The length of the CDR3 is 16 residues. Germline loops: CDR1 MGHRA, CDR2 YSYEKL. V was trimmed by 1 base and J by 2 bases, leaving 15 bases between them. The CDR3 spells CASSQVGTGGTYEQYF. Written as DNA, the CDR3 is TGCGCCAGCAGCCAAGTGGGGACTGGCGGGACCTACGAGCAGTACTTC.

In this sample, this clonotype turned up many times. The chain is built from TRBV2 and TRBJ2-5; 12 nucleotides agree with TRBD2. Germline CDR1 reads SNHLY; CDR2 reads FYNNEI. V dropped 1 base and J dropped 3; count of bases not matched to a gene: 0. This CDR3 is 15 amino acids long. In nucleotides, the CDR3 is TGTGCCAGCAGTGAAGGACTAGCGGGGGAAGAGACCCAGTACTTC. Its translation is CASSEGLAGEETQYF.

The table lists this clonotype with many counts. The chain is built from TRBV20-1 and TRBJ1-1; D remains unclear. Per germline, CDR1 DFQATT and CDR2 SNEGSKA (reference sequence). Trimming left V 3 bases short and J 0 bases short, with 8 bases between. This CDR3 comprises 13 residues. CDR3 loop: CSASRTLNTEAFF. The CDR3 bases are TGCAGTGCTAGCAGGACCCTGAACACTGAAGCTTTCTTT.

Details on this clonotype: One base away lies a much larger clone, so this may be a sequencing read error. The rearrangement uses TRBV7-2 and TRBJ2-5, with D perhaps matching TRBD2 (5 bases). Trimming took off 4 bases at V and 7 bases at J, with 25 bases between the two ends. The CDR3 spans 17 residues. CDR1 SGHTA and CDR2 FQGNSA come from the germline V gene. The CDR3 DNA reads TGTGCCAGCAGCTCGATGAGGGTAGCGACAATCTCGGGGACCCAGTACTTC. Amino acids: CASSSMRVATISGTQYF.

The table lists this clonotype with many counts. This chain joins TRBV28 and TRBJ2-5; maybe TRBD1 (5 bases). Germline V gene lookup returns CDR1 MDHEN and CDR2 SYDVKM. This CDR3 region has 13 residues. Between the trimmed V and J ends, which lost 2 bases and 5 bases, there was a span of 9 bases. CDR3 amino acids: CASSLGAPETQYF. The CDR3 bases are TGTGCCAGCAGTTTAGGGGCCCCGGAGACCCAGTACTTC.

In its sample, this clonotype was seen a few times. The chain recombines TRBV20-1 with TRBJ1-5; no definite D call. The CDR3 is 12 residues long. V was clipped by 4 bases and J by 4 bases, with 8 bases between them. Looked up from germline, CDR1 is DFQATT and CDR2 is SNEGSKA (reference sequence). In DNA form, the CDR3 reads TGCAGTGCTACGATGCCTAATCAGCCCCAGCATTTT. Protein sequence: CSATMPNQPQHF.

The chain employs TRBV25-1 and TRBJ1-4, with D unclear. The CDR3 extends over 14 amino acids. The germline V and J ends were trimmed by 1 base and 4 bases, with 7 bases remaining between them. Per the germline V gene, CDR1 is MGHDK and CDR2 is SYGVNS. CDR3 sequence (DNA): TGTGCCAGCAGTGAATCTTGGGGTAATGAAAAACTGTTTTTT. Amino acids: CASSESWGNEKLFF.

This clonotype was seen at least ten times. In DNA, the CDR3 is TGTGCCACCAGCAGAGAAGCAAGCACAGATACGCAGTATTTT. Its protein product is CATSREASTDTQYF. The rearrangement joins TRBV15 to TRBJ2-3, with D unclear. The CDR3 covers 14 residues. Per the germline V gene, CDR1 is LNHNV and CDR2 is YYDKDF (reference sequence). Trimming cost V 0 bases and J 0 bases, with 4 bases left between them.

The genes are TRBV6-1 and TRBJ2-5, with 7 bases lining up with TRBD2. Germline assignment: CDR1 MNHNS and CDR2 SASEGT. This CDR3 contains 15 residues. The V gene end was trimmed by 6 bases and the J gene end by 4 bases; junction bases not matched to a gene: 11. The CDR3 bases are TGTGCCAGCAGCCCCTCGGGGGGTGAGATAGAGACCCAGTACTTC. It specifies CASSPSGGEIETQYF.

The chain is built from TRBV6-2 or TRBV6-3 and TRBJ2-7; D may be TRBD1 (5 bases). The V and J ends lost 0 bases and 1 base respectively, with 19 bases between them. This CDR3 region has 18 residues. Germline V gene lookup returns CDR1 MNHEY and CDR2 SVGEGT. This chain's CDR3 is CASSYSISLGLGSYEQYF. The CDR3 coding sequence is TGTGCCAGCAGTTACTCGATTAGTTTGGGGCTTGGATCCTACGAGCAGTACTTC.

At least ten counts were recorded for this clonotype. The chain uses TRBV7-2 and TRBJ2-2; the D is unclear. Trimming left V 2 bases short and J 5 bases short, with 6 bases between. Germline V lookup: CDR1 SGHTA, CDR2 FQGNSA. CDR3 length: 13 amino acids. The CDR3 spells CASSLRWTGELFF. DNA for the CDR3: TGTGCCAGCAGCTTAAGGTGGACCGGGGAGCTGTTTTTT.

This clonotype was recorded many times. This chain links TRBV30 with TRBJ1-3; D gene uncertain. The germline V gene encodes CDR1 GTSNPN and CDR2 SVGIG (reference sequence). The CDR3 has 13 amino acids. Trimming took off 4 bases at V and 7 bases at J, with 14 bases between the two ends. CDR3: CAWIGQMGNTIYF. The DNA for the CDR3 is TGTGCCTGGATAGGTCAGATGGGGAACACCATATATTTT.

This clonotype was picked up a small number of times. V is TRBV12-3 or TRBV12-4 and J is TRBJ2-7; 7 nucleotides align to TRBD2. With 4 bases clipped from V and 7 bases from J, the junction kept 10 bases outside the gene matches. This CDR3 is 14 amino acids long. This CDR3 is CASSYPPAGWEQYF. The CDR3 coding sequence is TGTGCCAGCAGTTACCCCCCAGCGGGGTGGGAGCAGTACTTC.

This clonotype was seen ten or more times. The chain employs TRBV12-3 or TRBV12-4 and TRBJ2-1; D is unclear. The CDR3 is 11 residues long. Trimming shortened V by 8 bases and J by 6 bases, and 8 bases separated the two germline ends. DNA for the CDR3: TGTGCCAGCGGCTGGAGCAATGAGCAGTTCTTC. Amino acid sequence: CASGWSNEQFF.

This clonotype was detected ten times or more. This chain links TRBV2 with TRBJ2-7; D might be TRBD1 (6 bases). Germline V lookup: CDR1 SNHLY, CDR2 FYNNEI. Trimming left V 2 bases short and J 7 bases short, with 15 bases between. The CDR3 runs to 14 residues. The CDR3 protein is CASSEQGPRTEQYF. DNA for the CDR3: TGTGCCAGCAGTGAACAGGGGCCGCGAACTGAGCAGTACTTC.